The 5 T cell receptor beta chains in this list originate from one sample, sequenced in a study of cytomegalovirus exposure and HLA in healthy donors. With 60 Vbeta and 13 Jbeta primers, the PCR was carried out. Produced via immunoSEQ multiplex PCR; TCRdb's table is partial and in-frame only. The sample has hundreds of thousands of clones, around 83% seen once. The sample was PBMCs. The receptors derive from a girl aged 2-10 years in good health and CMV-seronegative.

In its sample, this clone was seen once. The chain joins TRBV11-3 to TRBJ2-3; D possibly corresponds to TRBD2 (6 bases). CDR3 length equals 17 residues. Looked up from germline, CDR1 is SGHNT and CDR2 is YENEEA. V was trimmed by 1 base and J by 0 bases, leaving 14 bases between them. CDR3 nucleotides: TGTGCCAGCAGCTTAGGCTTTCCGGGGGAGAGCACAGATACGCAGTATTTT. Its protein product is CASSLGFPGESTDTQYF.

In regard to this clone: Other nucleotide sequences from this sample produce the same CDR3. The rearrangement links TRBV6-1 to TRBJ2-3, with 13 bases lining up with TRBD2. There are 15 residues in the CDR3. Per germline, CDR1 MNHNS and CDR2 SASEGT. Losses at the gene ends were 4 bases for V and 4 bases for J; bases not matched to a gene: 2. In nucleotides, the CDR3 is TGTGCCAGCAGTGTCGGACTAGCGGGAGCAGATACGCAGTATTTT. Translated: CASSVGLAGADTQYF.

Comment on this clone: Other nucleotide sequences from this sample produce the same CDR3. V gene TRBV5-1 combines with J gene TRBJ2-1; 9 bases agree with TRBD2. CDR1 is SGHRS and CDR2 is YFSETQ in the germline V gene. The V segment lost 4 bases and the J segment 4 bases; nucleotides outside the gene matches: 6. The CDR3 length is 15 residues. DNA of the CDR3: TGCGCCAGCAGCCTTAGCGGGGGCTTGTACAATGAGCAGTTCTTC. Translating it yields CASSLSGGLYNEQFF.

A word on this clone: One junction end does not reproduce the germline sequence, and a read error may be involved. The rearrangement uses TRBV7-9 and TRBJ1-4; 8 bases fit TRBD1. The CDR3 spans 14 residues. From germline, CDR1 is SEHNR and CDR2 FQNEAQ (reference sequence). CDR3 coding DNA: TGTTCCAGCAGCCAACGGACAGGGAGGGAAAAACTGTTTTTT. Encoded protein: CSSSQRTGREKLFF.

Concerning this clone itself: One junction end does not reproduce the germline sequence, and a read error may be involved. Other nucleotide sequences from this sample produce the same CDR3. The chain uses TRBV5-6 and TRBJ1-1, with unresolved D. CDR3 length: 13 residues. CDR1 and CDR2 (germline): SGHDT, YYEEEE. CDR3 protein: CASSLEVGTEAFF. In DNA, the CDR3 is TGCGCCAGCAGCTTGGAAGTCGGCACTGAAGCTTTCTTT.